This T cell receptor (beta chain) was obtained from a study of beta chain features in type 1 diabetes. About the study: All of the samples together had 107,917,701 sorted cells examined. General observations from the study: Type 1 diabetes patients had VDJ junctions that carried fewer insertions and more deletions. Sampled from patients, naive, central memory and Treg TCRB repertoires appeared more similar than those sampled from healthy donors. Moderate yet significant TCRB CDR3 shortening was seen in Type 1 diabetes patients in all four CD4+ subsets.

On this clone: Its specificity is unknown.

What was sequenced were expressed TCRB transcripts, since all of the isolated RNA had been reverse transcribed. Data came from immunoSEQ multiplex PCR; TCRdb stores just in-frame clones and leaves some out. The sample has approximately 730,000 clones, around 15% seen once. Germline CDR1 is MNHNS and CDR2 is SASEGT. The CDR3 has 13 amino acids. V lost 7 bases and J 1 base, leaving 10 bases between the germline ends. This rearrangement joins TRBV6-1 to TRBJ1-1; D remains ambiguous. Sequencing used naive CD4+ T cells from blood. This receptor was identified in a man aged 18 to 35 with type 1 diabetes. The CDR3 sequence: CASNLDGNTEAFF. The CDR3 nucleotides read TGTGCCAGCAACTTGGACGGGAACACTGAAGCTTTCTTT.